A single sample gave rise to the 9 T cell receptor beta chains below, sequenced in a study of blood T cell repertoires in COVID-19. Assay used: immunoSEQ multiplex PCR; TCRdb lists only in-frame clones, some missing. The sample records some 200,000 clones, 85% to 90% being singletons. Material: peripheral blood. These receptors all come from a woman in her forties or fifties with acute or convalescent COVID-19.

The J gene is TRBJ2-2, the V gene TRBV18, with 10 bases identical to TRBD2. The CDR3 extends over 18 amino acids. CDR1 is KGHSH, CDR2 LQKENI, per germline. V lost 3 bases and J lost 1; bases outside the gene matches: 8. CDR3 in amino acids: CASSPDWTSGGNTGELFF. DNA for the CDR3: TGTGCCAGCTCACCCGACTGGACTAGCGGAGGGAACACCGGGGAGCTGTTTTTT.

On this clone itself: Within the sample, other DNA sequences also encode this same CDR3. The J gene is TRBJ2-7, the V gene TRBV7-9, with D uncertain. The germline V gene encodes CDR1 SEHNR and CDR2 FQNEAQ (reference sequence). Trimming shortened V by 1 base and J by 5 bases, and 6 bases separated the two germline ends. This CDR3 has 12 residues. Here the CDR3 reads CASSLVPNEQYF. The CDR3 bases are TGTGCCAGCAGCTTAGTCCCCAACGAGCAGTACTTC.

The chain carries TRBV21-1 and TRBJ1-3; the table's D call, TRBD1, was not checked against the DNA. TRBV21-1 is marked as a pseudogene. There are 17 residues in the CDR3. This chain's CDR3 is CASSLGPGTGSGNTIYF. The CDR3 DNA is TGTGCCAGCAGCTTGGGCCCCGGGACAGGGTCTGGAAACACCATATATTTT.

The chain couples TRBV10-3 to TRBJ2-2, with D possibly matching TRBD1 (6 bases). Trimming removed 4 bases from V and 7 bases from J, with 10 bases in between. The germline V gene encodes CDR1 ENHRY and CDR2 SYGVKD. The CDR3 is made up of 13 amino acids. CDR3 in amino acids: CAISAGTSGELFF. CDR3 in DNA: TGTGCCATCAGTGCTGGGACAAGCGGGGAGCTGTTTTTT.

This chain's CDR3 is CASSYSWANTEAFF. The CDR3 DNA reads TGTGCCAGCAGTTACTCCTGGGCGAACACTGAAGCTTTCTTT. The chain links TRBV6-2 or TRBV6-3 to TRBJ1-1; D is unclear. Germline values: CDR1 MNHEY, CDR2 SVGEGT. This CDR3 contains 14 residues. V was pared by 0 bases and J by 1 base, with 6 bases between.

The chain uses TRBV7-2 and TRBJ1-1; 7 nucleotides line up with TRBD1. V dropped 5 bases and J dropped 4; count of bases not matched to a gene: 7. The V gene's germline CDR1 is SGHTA and CDR2 FQGNSA. The CDR3 runs to 14 residues. The CDR3 DNA reads as TGTGCCAGCAGCCTTGGGACAGTTGGCACTGAAGCTTTCTTT. Its translation: CASSLGTVGTEAFF.

The chain is built from TRBV3-1 (or the pseudogene TRBV3-2) and TRBJ1-2; 12 bases map to TRBD1. Germline V gene data show CDR1 as LGHDT and CDR2 as YNNKEL (reference sequence). The trim removed 4 bases at V and 11 bases at J, leaving 17 bases unmatched. This CDR3 is 17 amino acids long. DNA of the CDR3: TGTGCCAGCAGCCTGTATACCGGGACAGGGGGCGTTATGAAGTACACCTTC. The encoded protein is CASSLYTGTGGVMKYTF.

The chain joins TRBV30 to TRBJ1-1; 8 bases are a match to TRBD1. This CDR3 region has 14 residues. CDR1 is GTSNPN, CDR2 SVGIG, per germline (reference sequence). The V and J ends lost 3 bases and 5 bases, in that order; junction bases with no gene match: 8. In nucleotides, the CDR3 is TGTGCCTGGAGGGGGGCAGGGGGCTGGACTGAAGCTTTCTTT. This gives the protein CAWRGAGGWTEAFF.

The chain has TRBV5-5 and TRBJ2-5, with a weak D call TRBD2 (5 bases). CDR1 is SGHKS and CDR2 is YYEKEE in the germline V gene (reference sequence). The CDR3 is 19 residues long. The ends were cut back, 0 bases at V and 0 bases at J, with 21 bases in the middle. CDR3 nucleotide sequence: TGTGCCAGCAGCTTGGCCCCCCACTTTGCGGAGGAGTACCAAGAGACCCAGTACTTC. It codes for CASSLAPHFAEEYQETQYF.